Below, 13 T cell receptor beta chains from the same sample are listed, as sequenced in a study of long-term antiretroviral therapy in people with HIV. Running of the v3.0 immunoSEQ assay took place at survey level. Some clones are missing from TCRdb's copy, which holds only in-frame ones; the method was immunoSEQ multiplex PCR. Of tens of thousands of clones listed, roughly 76% are singletons. The specimen was unsorted PBMCs, collected 1.1 years before starting antiretroviral therapy. These receptors came from a middle-aged woman with HIV.

This clone was seen only a few times. The gene calls are TRBV7-9 and TRBJ2-3; no clear D gene. V gave up 5 bases and J gave up 6 bases, with 9 bases separating them. CDR3 length: 12 amino acids. The V gene's germline CDR1 is SEHNR and CDR2 FQNEAQ (reference sequence). This CDR3 is CASSPTVDTQYF. The CDR3, as DNA: TGTGCCAGCAGCCCGACGGTGGATACGCAGTATTTT.

This clone was counted once. J is TRBJ2-1 and V is TRBV29-1; D is perhaps TRBD1 or TRBD2 (5 bases each). The CDR3 has 11 residues. Germline CDR1 and CDR2: SQVTM and ANQGSEA. Trimming removed 2 bases at V and 10 bases at J, with 9 bases between. CDR3 sequence: CSVEFWGEQFF. The CDR3, as DNA: TGCAGCGTTGAATTTTGGGGGGAGCAGTTCTTC.

The rearrangement links TRBV6-5 to TRBJ1-2; a possible D gene is TRBD1 (5 bases). Germline V gives CDR1 MNHEY, CDR2 SVGAGI. V shed 2 bases and J shed 8 bases, with 15 bases lying between them. This CDR3 is built from 14 residues. The CDR3 nucleotides read TGTGCCAGCAGTTACAGTAGGGGACGGGTGGGCTACACCTTC. Protein product: CASSYSRGRVGYTF.

The CDR3 sequence is CASSQAGTGANVLTF. CDR3 sequence (DNA): TGCGCCAGCAGCCAAGCAGGGACCGGGGCCAACGTCCTGACTTTC. The V and J genes are TRBV4-3 and TRBJ2-6, with D perhaps matching TRBD1 or TRBD2 (5 bases each). V was trimmed by 1 base and J by 4 bases, leaving 8 bases between them. The CDR3 has 15 residues. The V gene's germline CDR1 is LGHNA and CDR2 YSLEER.

The gene calls are TRBV6-5 and TRBJ1-6; unclear D gene. The CDR3 runs to 14 residues. Germline-derived CDR1 and CDR2 are MNHEY and SVGAGI. Deletions cut 2 bases from V and 6 bases from J, with 8 bases between. CDR3 in DNA: TGTGCCAGCAGTTACACTAGGGTTAATTCACCCCTCCACTTT. Encoded protein: CASSYTRVNSPLHF.

This chain links TRBV6-5 with TRBJ2-3; D unresolved. V was cut by 2 bases and J by 0 bases, with 9 bases left in between. From germline, CDR1 is MNHEY and CDR2 SVGAGI. There are 15 residues in the CDR3. CDR3 amino acids: CASSYGDASTDTQYF. The CDR3 coding sequence is TGTGCCAGCAGTTACGGGGATGCGAGCACAGATACGCAGTATTTT.

This chain uses TRBV7-9 with TRBJ2-5; D is unresolved. This CDR3 region has 15 residues. V was trimmed by 5 bases and J by 2 bases, leaving 15 bases between them. Germline V gene sequence: CDR1 SEHNR, CDR2 FQNEAQ (reference sequence). CDR3 sequence: CASSLLTGHQETQYF. In DNA, the CDR3 is TGTGCCAGCAGCCTTCTAACGGGCCATCAAGAGACCCAGTACTTC.

This rearrangement joins TRBV7-8 to TRBJ2-1; maybe TRBD1 (6 bases). CDR1 is SGHVS and CDR2 is FQNEAQ in the germline V gene. The CDR3 length is 15 residues. Trimming removed 3 bases at V and 1 base at J, with 10 bases between. This chain's CDR3 is CASSLSRGSYNEQFF. Written as DNA, the CDR3 is TGTGCCAGCAGCTTGAGTAGGGGGTCCTACAATGAGCAGTTCTTC. Full variable domain (missing parts from reference TRBV7-8 and TRBJ2-1): GAGVSQSPRYKVAKRGQDVALRCDPISGHVSLFWYQQALGQGPEFLTYFQNEAQLDKSGLPSDRFFAERPEGSVSTLKIQRTQQEDSAVYLCASSLSRGSYNEQFFGPGTRLTVL.

V is TRBV5-4 and J is TRBJ2-1; 9 nucleotides line up with TRBD2. V was pared by 0 bases and J by 4 bases, with 2 bases of the junction left unmatched. The CDR3 covers 15 residues. Germline V gene data show CDR1 as SGHNT and CDR2 as YYREEE (reference sequence). The CDR3 nucleotides are TGTGCCAGCAGCTTGGGACTAGCGGAATACAATGAGCAGTTCTTC. It is translated as CASSLGLAEYNEQFF.

This rearrangement joins TRBV2 to TRBJ1-5; no firm D call. V was trimmed by 6 bases and J by 3 bases, leaving 12 bases between them. The CDR3 sequence is 14 residues long. Germline V gives CDR1 SNHLY, CDR2 FYNNEI. The CDR3 nucleotides are TGTGCCAGCAGGTCGGACGGAGACAATCAGCCCCAGCATTTT. Protein: CASRSDGDNQPQHF.

The chain joins TRBV27 to TRBJ2-2; 8 bases map to TRBD1. V was clipped by 3 bases and J by 6 bases; unmatched bases: 6. This CDR3 is built from 15 residues. CDR1 is MNHEY, CDR2 SMNVEV, per germline (reference sequence). The CDR3 DNA is TGTGCCAGCAGTTTGTCGGACAGGGAACCCGGGGAGCTGTTTTTT. Translated, it gives CASSLSDREPGELFF.

This sequence joins TRBV5-1 and TRBJ2-1; 10 bases agree with TRBD2. V was pared by 1 base and J by 7 bases, with 5 bases of the junction left unmatched. This CDR3 has 15 amino acids. Per the germline V gene, CDR1 is SGHRS and CDR2 is YFSETQ. The CDR3 region has the DNA TGCGCCAGCAGCTTGATAGCGGGAGGCTTAAATGAGCAGTTCTTC. Translating gives CASSLIAGGLNEQFF.

The CDR3 sequence: CASSYFLTSGFQETQYF. CDR3 DNA sequence: TGCGCCAGCAGCTACTTTCTGACTAGCGGCTTCCAAGAGACCCAGTACTTC. The chain recombines TRBV5-1 with TRBJ2-5, with TRBD2 identical over 9 bases. V lost 3 bases and J lost 1; bases outside the gene matches: 10. The CDR3 contains 17 residues. CDR1 is SGHRS, CDR2 YFSETQ, per germline.